This T cell receptor (beta chain) emerged from a study of identical twins. TCRdb redid the calling of the 5' RACE reads with MiXCR, one entry per CDR3 protein. The sample has about 730,000 distinct CDR3 sequences; 21% are singletons. The V and J ends lost 3 bases and 4 bases, in that order; junction bases with no gene match: 4. Germline V gives CDR1 KGHSH, CDR2 LQKENI. The CDR3 totals 15 residues. This sample also belongs to another study, concerning T cells expressing NK-cell markers.

Sample: PBMCs. The TCR sequence derives from a young woman in good health. The chain uses TRBV18 and TRBJ1-3, with TRBD1 identical over 9 bases. The CDR3 is CASSPRQGGGNTIYF. The CDR3 bases are TGTGCCAGCTCACCTCGACAGGGGGGAGGAAACACCATATATTTT.